The source of this TCR beta chain is a study of long-term antiretroviral therapy in people with HIV. General study findings and limits: Diversity increased after ART yet remained lower than in transplant donor controls.

Sampling of each donor yielded at least one pre-ART PBMC sample and at least two post-ART PBMC samples. A v3.0 immunoSEQ assay was performed at survey level. Sequencing used immunoSEQ multiplex PCR; TCRdb keeps in-frame clones, though not all of them. The sample shows 25,000 to 40,000 clones, approximately 96% of them seen only once. V was pared by 6 bases and J by 7 bases, with 6 bases of the junction left unmatched. The CDR3 is 14 residues long. Germline loops: CDR1 MNHEY, CDR2 SVGAGI. Notes on this clone: The antigen remains undetermined.

The gene calls are TRBV6-5 and TRBJ1-6; 7 bases map to TRBD1. The specimen comprised unsorted PBMCs, sampled approximately 6.5 years after starting antiretroviral therapy. The receptor was isolated from a man aged 25 to 40 with HIV. DNA of the CDR3: TGTGCCAGCAGCAACAGGGGAACGAATTCACCCCTCCACTTT. Protein: CASSNRGTNSPLHF.